This T cell receptor (beta chain) derives from a study of T cells in Graves' hyperthyroidism and ophthalmopathy. Amplified TCR beta CDR3 regions derived from RNA transcripts. Primed by the HTBI set, a first-round RT-PCR was run on the TCR CDR3. MiXCR, run by TCRdb on the multiplex PCR reads, gives a single entry per CDR3 protein. Of roughly 290,000 distinct CDR3 sequences in the sample, over 15% were seen once. The V end was cut by 1 base, the J end by 1 base, with 15 bases between. From germline, CDR1 is SGHTA and CDR2 FQGNSA. The CDR3 covers 17 residues. Study-wide results and caveats: Among thyroid clonotypes expanded above 0.001, most also appeared in blood.

This clonotype was counted many times. The target antigen is unknown. The V call is TRBV7-2, the J call TRBJ2-3, with D unresolved. The origin of this receptor is a woman aged 55-69 years with Graves' ophthalmopathy. Sequencing was carried out using blood. The CDR3 loop reads CASSLDPPDTGTDTQYF. The CDR3 DNA reads TGTGCCAGCAGCTTAGATCCCCCGGATACAGGCACAGATACGCAGTATTTT.